This passage covers 5 T cell receptor beta chains from one sample sequenced in a study of identical twins. Using its own MiXCR run on the 5' RACE reads, TCRdb lists one record per CDR3 protein. Among 200,000 to 250,000 distinct CDR3 sequences listed, 7.5% were seen once. The same specimen was also included in a second study, on yellow fever vaccine responses in identical twins.

Sequencing was performed on memory (CD45RO+) T cells sorted from blood. Source of these receptors: a woman aged 18-30 years in good health.

This chain links TRBV4-3 with TRBJ2-7, with 12 bases identical to TRBD2. The CDR3 spans 16 residues. Germline CDR1 LGHNA, CDR2 YSLEER. The ends lost 0 bases at V and 4 bases at J; junction bases unmatched: 4. The CDR3 DNA sequence: TGCGCCAGCAGCCAAGATCTAGCGGGAGGGGGGTACGAGCAGTACTTC. Protein: CASSQDLAGGGYEQYF.

The chain employs TRBV11-2 and TRBJ1-1; no clear D gene. CDR1 is SGHAT, CDR2 FQNNGV, per germline. This CDR3 spans 15 amino acids. V lost 0 bases and J 5 bases, leaving 13 bases between the germline ends. The CDR3 protein is CASSLDRSPGTEAFF. The CDR3 nucleotides read TGTGCCAGCAGCTTAGATCGCTCCCCGGGGACTGAAGCTTTCTTT.

The rearrangement links TRBV2 to TRBJ2-6; TRBD1 might be the D (7 bases). CDR1 is SNHLY, CDR2 FYNNEI, per germline. The length of the CDR3 is 17 residues. V was clipped by 4 bases and J by 0 bases, with 13 bases between them. The CDR3 DNA sequence: TGTGCCAGCAGTGGTCAGGGGGGATACTCTGGGGCCAACGTCCTGACTTTC. Translating it yields CASSGQGGYSGANVLTF.

This clonotype was found many times. V is TRBV12-3 or TRBV12-4 and J is TRBJ2-1; D is possibly TRBD1 (6 bases). This CDR3 comprises 16 residues. The germline V and J ends were trimmed by 2 bases and 0 bases, with 11 bases remaining between them. Here the CDR3 DNA reads TGTGCCAGCAGTTTATTGGCAGGGGTCTCCTACAATGAGCAGTTCTTC. Its translation is CASSLLAGVSYNEQFF.

The chain links TRBV18 to TRBJ2-7; D not resolved. The CDR3 runs 15 residues. CDR1 KGHSH and CDR2 LQKENI come from the germline V gene. Trimming pared 0 bases from V and 3 bases from J, leaving 12 bases between. Here the CDR3 DNA reads TGTGCCAGCTCACCACCGGGTTCCAGAGGCTACGAGCAGTACTTC. Translation: CASSPPGSRGYEQYF.